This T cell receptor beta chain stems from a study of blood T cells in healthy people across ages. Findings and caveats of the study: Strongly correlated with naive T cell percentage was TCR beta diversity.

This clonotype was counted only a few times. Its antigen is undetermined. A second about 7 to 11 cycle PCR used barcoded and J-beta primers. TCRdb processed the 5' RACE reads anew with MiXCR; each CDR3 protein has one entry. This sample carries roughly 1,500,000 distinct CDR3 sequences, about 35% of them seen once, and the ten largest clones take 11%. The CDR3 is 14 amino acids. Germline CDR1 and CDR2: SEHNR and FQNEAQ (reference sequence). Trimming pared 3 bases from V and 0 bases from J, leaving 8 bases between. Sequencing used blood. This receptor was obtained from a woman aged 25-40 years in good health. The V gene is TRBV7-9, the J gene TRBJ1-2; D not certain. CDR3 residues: CASSLTDPNYGYTF. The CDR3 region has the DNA TGTGCCAGCAGCTTGACGGATCCTAACTATGGCTACACCTTC.